This TCR beta chain was identified in a study of shared clonotypes between healthy human individuals. Trimming removed 4 bases at V and 2 bases at J, with 25 bases between. Germline CDR1 reads SGHRS; CDR2 reads YFSETQ. CDR3 length: 18 amino acids. Measured with immunoSEQ multiplex PCR; TCRdb has only the in-frame clones, and not every one. The sample lists approximately 1.1 million clones, approximately 78% occurring once. Material for sequencing was memory CD4+ T cells from PBMCs. Subset: CD45RA-negative fraction. The J gene is TRBJ2-7, the V gene TRBV5-1; tentatively, D is TRBD1 (6 bases). The TCR was taken from a man younger than 30 in good health. Some clones in this sample may be carry-over from other donors' samples. CDR3 loop: CASSRPQGTAVRPYEQYF. The DNA for the CDR3 is TGCGCCAGCAGCCGACCACAGGGAACGGCTGTCCGCCCCTACGAGCAGTACTTC.